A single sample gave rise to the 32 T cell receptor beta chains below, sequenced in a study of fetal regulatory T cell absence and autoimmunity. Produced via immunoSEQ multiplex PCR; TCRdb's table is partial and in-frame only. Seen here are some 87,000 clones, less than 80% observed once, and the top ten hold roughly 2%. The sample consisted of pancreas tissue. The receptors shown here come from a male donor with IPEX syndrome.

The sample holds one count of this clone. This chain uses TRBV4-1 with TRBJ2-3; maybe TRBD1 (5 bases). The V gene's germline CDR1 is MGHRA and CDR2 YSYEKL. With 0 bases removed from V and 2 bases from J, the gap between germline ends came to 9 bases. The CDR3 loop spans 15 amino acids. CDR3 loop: CASSQDQGYTDTQYF. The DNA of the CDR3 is TGCGCCAGCAGCCAAGACCAGGGATACACAGATACGCAGTATTTT.

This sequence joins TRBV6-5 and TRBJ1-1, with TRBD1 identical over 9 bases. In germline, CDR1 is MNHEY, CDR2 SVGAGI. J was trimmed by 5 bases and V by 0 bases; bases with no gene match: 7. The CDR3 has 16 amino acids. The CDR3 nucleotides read TGTGCCAGCAGTTACTCCTATACAGGGGGCTGGACTGAAGCTTTCTTT. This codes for CASSYSYTGGWTEAFF.

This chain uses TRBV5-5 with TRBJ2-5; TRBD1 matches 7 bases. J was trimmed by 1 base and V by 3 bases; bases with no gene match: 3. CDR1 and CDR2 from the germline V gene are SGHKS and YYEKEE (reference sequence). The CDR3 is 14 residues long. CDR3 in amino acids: CASSSNRGQETQYF. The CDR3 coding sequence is TGTGCCAGCAGCTCCAACAGGGGCCAAGAGACCCAGTACTTC.

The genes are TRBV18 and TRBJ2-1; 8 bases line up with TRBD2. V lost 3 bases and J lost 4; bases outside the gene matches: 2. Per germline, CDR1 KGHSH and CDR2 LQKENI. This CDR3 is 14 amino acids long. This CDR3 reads CASSPGLDYNEQFF. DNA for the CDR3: TGTGCCAGCTCACCGGGACTAGATTACAATGAGCAGTTCTTC.

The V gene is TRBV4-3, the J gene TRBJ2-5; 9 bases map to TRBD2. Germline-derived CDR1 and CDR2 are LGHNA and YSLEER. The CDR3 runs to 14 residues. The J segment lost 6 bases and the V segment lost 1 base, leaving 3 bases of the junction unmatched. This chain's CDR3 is CASSQGGLAKTQYF. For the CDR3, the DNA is TGCGCCAGCAGCCAAGGGGGACTAGCAAAGACCCAGTACTTC.

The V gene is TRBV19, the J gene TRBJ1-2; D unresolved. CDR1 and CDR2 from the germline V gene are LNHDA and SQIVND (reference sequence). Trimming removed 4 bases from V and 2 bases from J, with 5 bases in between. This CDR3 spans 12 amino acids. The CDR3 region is CASSNRNYGYTF. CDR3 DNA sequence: TGTGCCAGTAGTAACAGAAACTATGGCTACACCTTC.

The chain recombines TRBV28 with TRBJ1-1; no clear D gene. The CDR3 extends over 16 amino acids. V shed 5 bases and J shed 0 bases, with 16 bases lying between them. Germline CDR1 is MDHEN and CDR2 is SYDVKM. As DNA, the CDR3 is TGTGCCAGCAGTCCTGAAAAGGCCAGGTTGAACACTGAAGCTTTCTTT. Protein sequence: CASSPEKARLNTEAFF.

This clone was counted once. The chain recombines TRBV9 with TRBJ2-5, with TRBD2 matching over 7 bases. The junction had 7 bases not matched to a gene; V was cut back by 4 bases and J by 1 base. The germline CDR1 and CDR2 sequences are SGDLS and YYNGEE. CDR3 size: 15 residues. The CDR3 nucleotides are TGTGCCAGCAGCCCTCTATGGGGGGGCCAAGAGACCCAGTACTTC. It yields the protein CASSPLWGGQETQYF.

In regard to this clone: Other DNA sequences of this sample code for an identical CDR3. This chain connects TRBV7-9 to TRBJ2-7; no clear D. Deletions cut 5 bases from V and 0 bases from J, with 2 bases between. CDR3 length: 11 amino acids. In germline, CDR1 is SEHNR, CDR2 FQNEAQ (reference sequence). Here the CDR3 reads CASSLSYEQYF. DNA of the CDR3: TGTGCCAGCAGCCTCTCCTACGAGCAGTACTTC.

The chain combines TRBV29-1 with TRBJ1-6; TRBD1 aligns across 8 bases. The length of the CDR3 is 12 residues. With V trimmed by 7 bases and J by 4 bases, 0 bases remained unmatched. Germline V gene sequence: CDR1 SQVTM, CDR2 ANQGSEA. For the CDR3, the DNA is TGCAGCGGGGACAGGTATAATTCACCCCTCCACTTT. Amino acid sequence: CSGDRYNSPLHF.

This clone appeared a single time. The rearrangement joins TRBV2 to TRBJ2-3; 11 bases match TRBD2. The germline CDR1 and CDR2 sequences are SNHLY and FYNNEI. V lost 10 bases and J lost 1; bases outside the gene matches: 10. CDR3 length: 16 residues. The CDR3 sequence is CAILLPTSGGTDTQYF. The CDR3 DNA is TGTGCCATCCTCCTTCCGACTAGCGGGGGCACAGATACGCAGTATTTT.

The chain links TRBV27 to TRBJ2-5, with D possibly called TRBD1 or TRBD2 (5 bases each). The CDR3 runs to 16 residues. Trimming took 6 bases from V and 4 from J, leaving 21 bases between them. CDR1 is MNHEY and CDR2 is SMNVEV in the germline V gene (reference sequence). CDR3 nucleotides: TGTGCCAGCAGCTCCACGGGGACCTGGGTATTAGAGACCCAGTACTTC. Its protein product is CASSSTGTWVLETQYF.

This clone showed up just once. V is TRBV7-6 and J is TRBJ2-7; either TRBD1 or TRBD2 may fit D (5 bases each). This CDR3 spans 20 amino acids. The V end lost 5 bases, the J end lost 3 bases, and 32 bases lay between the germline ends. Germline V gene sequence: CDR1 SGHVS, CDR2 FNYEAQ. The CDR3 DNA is TGTGCCAGCAGCCAAACGCCGGGGCTACGAACTACCCTTGACGACTACGAGCAGTACTTC. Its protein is CASSQTPGLRTTLDDYEQYF.

CDR3: CASSVGAGVGEQYF. As DNA, the CDR3 is TGTGCCAGCAGCGTAGGAGCGGGAGTGGGAGAGCAGTACTTC. The chain recombines TRBV9 with TRBJ2-7, with TRBD2 identical over 8 bases. Trimming removed 0 bases from V and 7 bases from J; junction bases left unmatched: 6. Germline V lookup: CDR1 SGDLS, CDR2 YYNGEE. The CDR3 has 14 residues.

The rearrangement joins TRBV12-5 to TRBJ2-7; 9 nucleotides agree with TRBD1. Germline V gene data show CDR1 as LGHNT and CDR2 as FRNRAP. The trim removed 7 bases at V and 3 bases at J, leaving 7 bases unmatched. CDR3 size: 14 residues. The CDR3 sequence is CASVGQGTRYEQYF. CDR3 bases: TGTGCTAGTGTTGGACAGGGGACCCGCTACGAGCAGTACTTC.

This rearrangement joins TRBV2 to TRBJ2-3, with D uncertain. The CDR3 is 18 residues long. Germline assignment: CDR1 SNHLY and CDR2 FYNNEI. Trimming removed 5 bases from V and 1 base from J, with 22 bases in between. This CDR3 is CASSIPRQDPRGTDTQYF. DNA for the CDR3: TGTGCCAGCAGTATTCCCCGGCAGGACCCTCGGGGCACAGATACGCAGTATTTT.

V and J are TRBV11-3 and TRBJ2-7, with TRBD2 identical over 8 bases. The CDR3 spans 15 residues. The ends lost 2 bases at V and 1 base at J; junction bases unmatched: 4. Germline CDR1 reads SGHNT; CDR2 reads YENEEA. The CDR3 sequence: CASSLWVAGSYEQYF. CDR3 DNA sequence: TGTGCCAGCAGCTTATGGGTAGCGGGGTCCTACGAGCAGTACTTC.

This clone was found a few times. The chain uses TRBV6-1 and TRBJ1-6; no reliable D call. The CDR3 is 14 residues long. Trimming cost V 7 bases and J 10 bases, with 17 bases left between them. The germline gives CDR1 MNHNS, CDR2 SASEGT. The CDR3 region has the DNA TGTGCCAGCACGGCAGCCATACCGGGGTCACCCCTCCACTTT. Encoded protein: CASTAAIPGSPLHF.

CDR3 DNA: TGTGCCAGCAGAGGCCCCTTTCGAGAGGGAGAAAAACGCTACGAGCAGTACTTC. Protein: CASRGPFREGEKRYEQYF. V is TRBV27 and J is TRBJ2-7; a weak D match, TRBD2 (5 bases). Germline CDR1 and CDR2: MNHEY and SMNVEV (reference sequence). The CDR3 contains 18 residues. Trimming removed 6 bases at V and 3 bases at J, with 27 bases between.

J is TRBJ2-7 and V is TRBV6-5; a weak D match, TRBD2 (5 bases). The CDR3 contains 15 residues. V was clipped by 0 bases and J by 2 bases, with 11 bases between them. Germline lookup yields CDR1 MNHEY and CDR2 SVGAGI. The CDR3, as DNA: TGTGCCAGCAGTTACTCCGGGGAGTTTACCTACGAGCAGTACTTC. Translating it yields CASSYSGEFTYEQYF.

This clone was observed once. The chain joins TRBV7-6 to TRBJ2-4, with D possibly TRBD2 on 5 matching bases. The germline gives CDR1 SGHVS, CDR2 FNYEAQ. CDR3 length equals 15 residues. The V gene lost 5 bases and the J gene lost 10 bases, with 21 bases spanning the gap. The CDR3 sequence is CASSPTGPPSGIQYF. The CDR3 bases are TGTGCCAGCAGCCCAACCGGGCCCCCCTCGGGAATTCAGTACTTC.

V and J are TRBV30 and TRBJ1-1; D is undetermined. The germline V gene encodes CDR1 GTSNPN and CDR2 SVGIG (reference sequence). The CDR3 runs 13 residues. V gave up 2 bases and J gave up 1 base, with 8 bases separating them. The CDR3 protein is CAWSPRSNTEAFF. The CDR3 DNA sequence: TGTGCCTGGAGTCCCCGATCGAACACTGAAGCTTTCTTT.

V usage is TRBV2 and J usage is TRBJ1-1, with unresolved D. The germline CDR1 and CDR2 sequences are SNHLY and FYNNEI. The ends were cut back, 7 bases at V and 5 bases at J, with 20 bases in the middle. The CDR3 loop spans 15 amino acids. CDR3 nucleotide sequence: TGTGCCAGCATTACCCAGGCCGGGAGGTGGACTGAAGCTTTCTTT. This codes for CASITQAGRWTEAFF.

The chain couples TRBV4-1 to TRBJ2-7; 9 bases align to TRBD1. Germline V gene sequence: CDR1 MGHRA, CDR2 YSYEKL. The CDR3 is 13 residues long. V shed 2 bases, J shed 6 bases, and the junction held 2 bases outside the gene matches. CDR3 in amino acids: CASSQPTGGEQYF. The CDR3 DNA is TGCGCCAGCAGCCAACCGACAGGGGGCGAGCAGTACTTC.

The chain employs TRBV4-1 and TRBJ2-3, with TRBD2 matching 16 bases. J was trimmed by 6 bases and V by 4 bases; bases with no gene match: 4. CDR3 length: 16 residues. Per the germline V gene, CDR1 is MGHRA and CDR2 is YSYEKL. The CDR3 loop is CASSRAGLAGGDTQYF. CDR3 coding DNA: TGCGCCAGCAGCCGCGCGGGACTAGCGGGGGGGGATACGCAGTATTTT.

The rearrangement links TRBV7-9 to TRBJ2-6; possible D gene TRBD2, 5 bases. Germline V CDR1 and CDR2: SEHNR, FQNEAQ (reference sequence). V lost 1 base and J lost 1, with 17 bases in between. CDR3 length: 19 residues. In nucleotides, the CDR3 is TGTGCCAGCAGCTTAGAGTTAGCTCCGGGGATGTCTGGGGCCAACGTCCTGACTTTC. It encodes CASSLELAPGMSGANVLTF. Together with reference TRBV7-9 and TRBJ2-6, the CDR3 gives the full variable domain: DTGVSQNPRHKITKRGQNVTFRCDPISEHNRLYWYRQTLGQGPEFLTYFQNEAQLEKSRLLSDRFSAERPKGSFSTLEIQRTEQGDSAMYLCASSLELAPGMSGANVLTFGAGSRLTVL.

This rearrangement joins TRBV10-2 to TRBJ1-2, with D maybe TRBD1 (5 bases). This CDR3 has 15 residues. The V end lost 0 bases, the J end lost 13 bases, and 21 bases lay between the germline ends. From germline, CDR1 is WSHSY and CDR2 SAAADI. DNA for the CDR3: TGCGCCAGCAGTGAGTCTTGGGCACAGGCCACTCCGCTCACCTTC. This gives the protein CASSESWAQATPLTF.

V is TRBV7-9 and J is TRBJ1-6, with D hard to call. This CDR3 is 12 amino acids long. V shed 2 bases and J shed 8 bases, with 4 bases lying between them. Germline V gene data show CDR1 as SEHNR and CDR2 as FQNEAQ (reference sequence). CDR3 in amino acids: CASSLRDSPLHF. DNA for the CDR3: TGTGCCAGCAGCTTAAGGGATTCACCCCTCCACTTT.

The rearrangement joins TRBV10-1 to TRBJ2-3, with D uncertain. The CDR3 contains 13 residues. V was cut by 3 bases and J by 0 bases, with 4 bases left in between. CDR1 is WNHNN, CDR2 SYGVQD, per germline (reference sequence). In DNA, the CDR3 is TGCGCCAGCAGTGACGGGAGCACAGATACGCAGTATTTT. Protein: CASSDGSTDTQYF.

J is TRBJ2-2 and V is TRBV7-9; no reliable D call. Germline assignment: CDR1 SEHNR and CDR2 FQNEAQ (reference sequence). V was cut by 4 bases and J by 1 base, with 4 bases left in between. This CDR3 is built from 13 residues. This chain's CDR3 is CASSSWNTGELFF. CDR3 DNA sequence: TGTGCCAGCAGCTCTTGGAACACCGGGGAGCTGTTTTTT.

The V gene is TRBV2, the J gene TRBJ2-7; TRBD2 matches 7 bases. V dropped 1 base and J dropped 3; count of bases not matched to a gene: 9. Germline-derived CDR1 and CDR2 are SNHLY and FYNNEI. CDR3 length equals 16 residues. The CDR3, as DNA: TGTGCCAGCAGTGAAGGGCTAGCGGCTTCTATCTACGAGCAGTACTTC. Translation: CASSEGLAASIYEQYF.

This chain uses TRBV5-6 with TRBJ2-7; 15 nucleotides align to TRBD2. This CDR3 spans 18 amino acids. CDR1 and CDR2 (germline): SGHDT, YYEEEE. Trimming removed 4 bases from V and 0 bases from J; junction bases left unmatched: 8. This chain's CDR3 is CASSHRTSGGVISYEQYF. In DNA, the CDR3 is TGTGCCAGCAGCCACCGGACTAGCGGGGGGGTGATCTCCTACGAGCAGTACTTC.